This T cell receptor (beta chain) was profiled in a study of human T cells and chemical hapten exposure. General observations from the study: Relative to controls, expanded TCRs formed significantly more large CDR3 similarity clusters.

Unique molecular identifiers were affixed to discrete cDNA molecules within the library. TCRdb passed the RACE reads through MiXCR, listing each CDR3 protein once. The table includes some 250,000 distinct CDR3 sequences, roughly 7.7% detected once. In the case of this clonotype: Its antigen remains unknown.

Sample time point: pre-sensitization, week 0. Described treatment: therapeutic diphenylcyclopropenone sensitization with weekly scalp DPC. This specimen consisted of whole blood, obtained in connection with sensitization to the hapten diphenylcyclopropenone (DPC). The receptor comes from a man younger than 30 with alopecia areata. Some clones in this sample may be carry-over from other donors' samples.

Here the CDR3 reads CASRPEGAFF. The DNA for the CDR3 is TGTGCCAGCAGACCCGAAGGGGCTTTCTTT. The V and J genes are TRBV7-2 and TRBJ1-1, with D hard to call. Looked up from germline, CDR1 is SGHTA and CDR2 is FQGNSA. V shed 6 bases and J shed 11 bases, with 10 bases lying between them. CDR3 length: 10 residues.